This TCR beta chain was identified during a study of cytomegalovirus exposure and HLA in healthy donors (dated 2017 in TCRdb). As for the study more broadly: In an earlier analysis of around 540 of the donors, around 300 Gb of sequence data and about 110 million unique TCR beta sequences from roughly 180 million T cells were reported. Of the 300 to 400 genotyped donors, roughly 85% fell in the genetic ancestry cluster associated with self-reported Caucasian donors. A later genetic analysis used genome-wide SNP genotypes for 398 of the 666 donors, treating that subset as a discovery cohort. Alongside the repertoire data, information on donor age, sex, ethnicity and CMV serostatus was compiled. Roughly 300 gigabases of sequencing data and approximately 91 million unique TCR sequences made up an early release that covered nearly 650 HLA-typed donors. On average, around 240,000 unique TCR beta nucleotide sequences were sequenced per donor among 398 genotyped donors of the cohort, with around 19% of those sequences being non-productive. To decide whether each TCR beta V gene segment behaved as functional or pseudogenic, an earlier analysis of several hundred of the donors relied on high-throughput TCR beta sequencing. Rather than drawing on any new phenotypic data, the later analysis identified candidate immune exposures from TCR beta sequences and the way those sequences occurred across donors. In a later analysis, previously published TCR beta repertoires from roughly 710 donors were re-analyzed and high-resolution HLA genotyping was added so that TCR occurrence patterns could be studied. To predict cytomegalovirus infection status, the study brought together high-throughput TCR immunosequencing, statistical association of individual TCRs with disease status, and machine learning. HLA typing included class I and class II loci at four-digit resolution. Using immunosequencing, the study profiled T cell repertoires from approximately 700 subjects and related those repertoires to cytomegalovirus serostatus. Every repertoire in the discovery cohort had been generated on one and the same sequencing platform. The number of donors typed differed by locus, with about 620-630 for A, B, C, DRB1 and DQB1, around 520 for DQA1, 600 to 610 for DPA1, and under 490 for DPB1. Along with the approximately 700-subject first cohort, a separate validation cohort of around 110 different subjects was used. Four or five DR-DQ haplotypes were treated as single units for association and clustering because of strong linkage in the cohort. The study aimed to test whether cataloging public T cell receptors could reveal signatures of past pathogen exposure.

Study-wide findings and limitations: According to the authors, the approach could potentially be generalized to other disease states and immunological phenotypes. Only TCR beta chains were sequenced in this cohort, and the absence of alpha or paired-chain data limited detectable features. According to a later analysis, TCR association rates differed among HLA loci, with DRB1 alleles showing the most associated TCRs and HLA-C alleles showing the fewest. V-gene and J-gene trimming of TCR beta chains was associated with a missense DCLRE1C variant in a later genetic analysis, and the association was replicated in an independent cohort. The 87-base-pair reads could not distinguish some IMGT-functional V segments, including TRBV6-2 and TRBV6-3, so those segments were excluded. Compared with equally common non-associated chains, HLA-associated TCR beta chains in a later analysis were more clonally expanded and had lower generation probabilities. Sequencing depth was assumed to be roughly uniform across donors in the presence/absence analyses, though that assumption may not hold. A further reported finding was that TCR beta sequences accurately predicted the HLA-A and HLA-B alleles for most subjects in the first cohort. Because HLA typing was unavailable for some donors at each locus, only the typed subset was used in association tests. The study listed approximately 150 TCR beta chains as associated with cytomegalovirus. In a later analysis, around 15,000 TCR beta sequences were associated with specific HLA alleles at a false discovery rate of 0.05. For the cohort, immune exposure information was limited to CMV serostatus. The sequencing pipeline was judged likely to have produced a cluster of highly shared sequence variants as a technical artifact. In a later genetic analysis, fewer N-insertions in productive TCRs were reported among donors in an Asian-associated ancestry cluster than the roughly 700-donor mean. Linkage disequilibrium might explain the correlated functional status among segregating V segments, but an unknown experimental factor could not be excluded. Most TCR sequences were observed very rarely across donors, whereas some public TCRs were present in many individuals. About 17 rarely observed V segments, including chromosome 9 orphons, were excluded from the earlier analysis of approximately 500 of the donors because counts were too low. In vitro tests confirmed that a few of the cytomegalovirus-associated TCR beta chains recognize cytomegalovirus antigens. According to a later analysis, parvovirus B19, influenza, CMV and Epstein-Barr virus appeared linked to several top co-occurrence clusters. When HLA alleles, especially DR and DQ, strongly co-occurred, TCR associations were difficult to assign to individual alleles. Most CMV-associated TCR beta chains appeared to be HLA-restricted in a later analysis, and the HLA associations seemed to be driven largely by CMV exposure. In an earlier analysis of roughly 560 of the donors, most TCR beta V segments were observed in productive rearrangements about 87% or about 30% of the time, broadly matching IMGT annotations. Cytomegalovirus status was reported to be diagnosed by the classifier with high specificity and sensitivity in both the original and validation cohorts.

Here V drops 5 bases and J drops 5 bases, and the junction holds 10 bases not matched to any gene. The CDR3 contains 15 residues, cysteine and phenylalanine counted. Only the CDR3 part of the read is kept: 45 bases, read in frame from the first base. The germline V gene gives CDR1 as SGHRS and CDR2 as YFSETQ. A word on this clone: This receptor's antigen is unknown. Base-call qualities are not available, and no considerably larger clone is one nucleotide away.

The cohort consisted of approximately 690 healthy bone marrow donors. At the time of sampling, all cohort members were nominally healthy, though unrecorded immune exposures were likely present. The donor tested CMV seropositive, placing the donor among the 289 seropositive members of the cohort. Each donor provided a peripheral blood sample, and peripheral blood mononuclear cells were used for TCR beta sequencing. The Qiagen DNeasy Blood Extraction Kit was used to extract genomic DNA from the blood cell samples. Library construction relied on the immunoSEQ multiplex PCR assay. A mixture of 60 forward primers for TCR Vbeta segments and 13 reverse primers for TCR Jbeta segments was used in the multiplex PCR. The CDR3 region of rearranged TCR beta genes was amplified from genomic DNA with a multiplex PCR assay. On the Illumina HiSeq System, the amplified TCR beta libraries were sequenced as 87-base-pair reads. The paper's processing steps were these. Across the 600 to 700 repertoires, a later analysis counted roughly 77 million unique TCR beta chains, roughly 11 million of which were shared by at least two donors. A nearest-neighbor algorithm error-corrected the raw reads and collapsed the reads into unique sequences, merging closely related sequences to remove PCR and sequencing errors. CDR3 sequences were aligned to IMGT reference sequences to assign V, D and J gene segments. For a sequence to be retained, at least a six-nucleotide match to both a V gene segment and a J gene segment was required. Rearrangements were called productive when the CDR3 lacked stop codons and stayed in frame with V and J; all others were non-productive. CDR3 was defined according to IMGT convention as the region running from the second conserved V-encoded cysteine to the conserved J-encoded phenylalanine. The earlier analysis of approximately 590 of the donors excluded any sequence lacking an unambiguous match to a single V gene segment. In an earlier analysis of 587 of the donors, V segments were called functional above 56.7% productive rearrangements and were called segregating when the between-donor standard deviation exceeded 5%. To diagnose cytomegalovirus status from the catalog of TCR beta chain sequences, a statistical classification framework was built. In a later analysis, TCR nucleotide sequences were compared against IMGT/GENE-DB human TR gene sequences so that V and J genes could be assigned. In a later analysis, CDR3 sequences and most-parsimonious VDJ recombination scenarios were assigned using the TCRdist pipeline. A later analysis defined each TCR beta chain by its CDR3 amino acid sequence plus V-gene family, and excluded reads lacking a unique V-gene family. As a way to deal with suspected cross-contamination and a sequencing artifact, a later analysis dropped 450 to 700 nucleotide sequences that were highly shared and had low generation probability. In a later analysis, a clonal expansion index was calculated for each public chain from normalized within-repertoire ranks of inferred template counts. In a later analysis, generation probabilities were computed using a VDJ recombination model fitted to out-of-frame rearrangements, and the results were checked against IGoR. In a later analysis, TCR-TCR, TCR-HLA and TCR-CMV co-occurrence was scored with hypergeometric tests, and a repertoire-size bias correction was applied to TCR pairs. In a later analysis, false discovery rates were estimated by permuting HLA or CMV assignments 20 times. In a later analysis, co-occurring TCRs were grouped with DBSCAN, and TCRdist sequence similarity was added when clustering was performed within HLA-allele-positive subsets. For co-occurrence clustering, repertoires with fewer than 30,000 or more than 120,000 public chains were excluded, along with five or six repertoires with anomalous nucleotide sharing. What TCRdb holds here is the immuneACCESS table cut down to in-frame rearrangements. Part of the clones is not present; checked against another copy, under half of the missing clones reflect an unresolved V gene, and the others are unexplained. V and J calls and clone size follow that table, whereas D and trimming were derived from the DNA. This sample is represented by around 150,000 clones; roughly 85% of them were singletons. Of the sample, 6.5% is held by the ten largest clones.

The receptor was isolated from a man in his forties or fifties in good health and CMV-seropositive. The sequenced sample consisted of PBMCs. The chain links TRBV5-1 with TRBJ2-4; 7 nucleotides in the junction match TRBD2. The sequenced DNA: TGCGCCAGCAGTCTGCGGACTAGTGGGGAAAACATTCAGTACTTC. Its protein reads: CASSLRTSGENIQYF.